The sequence of this T cell receptor (beta chain) was determined in a study of lymphopenia after photon versus proton radiotherapy. Study-level findings and limits: Post-nadir TCR diversity decline inversely tracked overall survival among those who died. Oligoclonal CD8+ Temra expansion after nadir drove photon patients' diversity drop. Authors raise, but do not show, better survival with proton therapy. Under photons, naive T cells and diversity fell while effector/memory populations rose.

The CDR3 consists of 16 residues. Germline V lookup: CDR1 SGHVS, CDR2 FQNEAQ. With 4 bases clipped from V and 6 bases from J, the junction kept 12 bases outside the gene matches. Clones were sequenced by immunoSEQ multiplex PCR, and TCRdb holds only the in-frame ones, with some missing. The table shows under 75,000 clones, with less than 95% occurring only once. Remarks on this clone: The antigen is undetermined.

The sequence derives from a woman aged 40 to 50 with cholangiocarcinoma. Sequenced here: peripheral blood, sampled from a patient treated with photon-based radiotherapy. The chain links TRBV7-8 to TRBJ2-7, with 10 positions matching TRBD2. The CDR3 is CASSSQPLAGVSEQYF. For the CDR3, the DNA is TGTGCCAGCAGCTCCCAGCCCCTAGCGGGAGTTTCCGAGCAGTACTTC. Full variable domain (remainder filled in from reference TRBV7-8 and TRBJ2-7): GAGVSQSPRYKVAKRGQDVALRCDPISGHVSLFWYQQALGQGPEFLTYFQNEAQLDKSGLPSDRFFAERPEGSVSTLKIQRTQQEDSAVYLCASSSQPLAGVSEQYFGPGTRLTVT.